This entry features one T cell receptor (beta chain) sequence. The antigen remains undetermined. In the PCR, 60 Vbeta and 13 Jbeta primers were used. The method was immunoSEQ multiplex PCR; TCRdb's version includes in-frame clones alone and lacks a portion of them. The sample table sets out about 160,000 clones. This sample is drawn from a study of cytomegalovirus exposure and HLA in healthy donors. Germline V gives CDR1 MGHRA, CDR2 YSYEKL. V shed 0 bases, J shed 2 bases, and the junction held 7 bases outside the gene matches. The length of the CDR3 is 17 residues. Study conclusions and caveats: The Asian-associated ancestry cluster reportedly had fewer N-insertions than the approximately 700-donor mean in a later analysis. It was taken for granted in presence/absence analyses that sequencing depth across donors was roughly uniform. Most subjects' HLA-A and HLA-B alleles were reportedly predicted from TCR beta sequences. Sequencing likely caused a cluster of highly shared sequence variants.

Sequencing input: PBMCs. V and J are TRBV4-1 and TRBJ2-1, with 7 nucleotides matching TRBD2. This clonotype originated in a man aged 25 to 45 in good health and CMV-seronegative. The CDR3, as DNA: TGCGCCAGCAGCCAAGATTGGGGCGGGAGCCCCTACAATGAGCAGTTCTTC. Translation gives CASSQDWGGSPYNEQFF.